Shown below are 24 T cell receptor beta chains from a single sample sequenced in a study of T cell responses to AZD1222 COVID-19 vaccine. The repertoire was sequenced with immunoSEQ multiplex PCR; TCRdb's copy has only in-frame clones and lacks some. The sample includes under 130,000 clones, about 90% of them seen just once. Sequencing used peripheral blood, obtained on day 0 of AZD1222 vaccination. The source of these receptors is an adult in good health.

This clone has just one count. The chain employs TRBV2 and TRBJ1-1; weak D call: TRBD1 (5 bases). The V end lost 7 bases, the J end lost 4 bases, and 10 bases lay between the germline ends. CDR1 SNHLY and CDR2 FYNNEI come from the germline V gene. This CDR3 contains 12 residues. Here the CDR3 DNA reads TGTGCCAGCATCCTGAGGGGCACTGAAGCTTTCTTT. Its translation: CASILRGTEAFF. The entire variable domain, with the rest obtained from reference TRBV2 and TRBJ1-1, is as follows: EPEVTQTPSHQVTQMGQEVILRCVPISNHLYFYWYRQILGQKVEFLVSFYNNEISEKSEIFDDQFSVERPDGSNFTLKIRSTKLEDSAMYFCASILRGTEAFFGQGTRLTVV.

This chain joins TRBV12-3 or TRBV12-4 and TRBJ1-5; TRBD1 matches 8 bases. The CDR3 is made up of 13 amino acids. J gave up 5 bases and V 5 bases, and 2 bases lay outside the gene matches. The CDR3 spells CASSQDRDQPQHF. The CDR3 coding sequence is TGTGCCAGCAGTCAGGACAGGGATCAGCCCCAGCATTTT.

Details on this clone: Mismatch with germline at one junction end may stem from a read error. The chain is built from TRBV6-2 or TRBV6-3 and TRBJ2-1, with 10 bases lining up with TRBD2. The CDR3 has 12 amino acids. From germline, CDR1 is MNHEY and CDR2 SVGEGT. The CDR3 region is CASSYSKLAGVF. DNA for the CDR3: TGTGCCAGCAGTTACTCGAAGCTAGCGGGGGTCTTC.

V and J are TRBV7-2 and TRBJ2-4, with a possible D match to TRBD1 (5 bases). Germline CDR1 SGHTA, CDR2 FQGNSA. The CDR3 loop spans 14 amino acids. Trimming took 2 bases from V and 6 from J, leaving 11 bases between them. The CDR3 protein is CASSLQGAVNIQYF. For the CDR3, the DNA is TGTGCCAGCAGCTTACAGGGCGCGGTAAACATTCAGTACTTC. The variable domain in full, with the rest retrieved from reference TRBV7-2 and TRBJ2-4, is GAGVSQSPSNKVTEKGKDVELRCDPISGHTALYWYRQSLGQGLEFLIYFQGNSAPDKSGLPSDRFSAERTGGSVSTLTIQRTQQEDSAVYLCASSLQGAVNIQYFGAGTRLSVL.

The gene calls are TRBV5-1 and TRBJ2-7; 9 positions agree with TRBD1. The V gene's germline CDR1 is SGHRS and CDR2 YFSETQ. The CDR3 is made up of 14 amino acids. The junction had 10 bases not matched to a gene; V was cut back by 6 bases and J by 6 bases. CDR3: CASTPDRGYGEQYF. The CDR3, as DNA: TGCGCCAGCACCCCGGACAGGGGATATGGCGAGCAGTACTTC.

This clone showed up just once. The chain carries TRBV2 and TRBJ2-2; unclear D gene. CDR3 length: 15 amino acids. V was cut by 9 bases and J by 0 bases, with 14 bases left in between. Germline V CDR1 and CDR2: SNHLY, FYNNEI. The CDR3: CASWAQNPNTGELFF. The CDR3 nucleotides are TGTGCCAGTTGGGCACAGAATCCGAACACCGGGGAGCTGTTTTTT. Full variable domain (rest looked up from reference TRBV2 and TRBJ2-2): EPEVTQTPSHQVTQMGQEVILRCVPISNHLYFYWYRQILGQKVEFLVSFYNNEISEKSEIFDDQFSVERPDGSNFTLKIRSTKLEDSAMYFCASWAQNPNTGELFFGEGSRLTVL.

CDR3 protein: CASSPNPPRRLAVPNEQYF. The DNA for the CDR3 is TGTGCCAGCAGCCCAAACCCACCTCGGCGACTAGCGGTGCCAAACGAGCAGTACTTC. This rearrangement joins TRBV7-6 to TRBJ2-7, with 9 positions matching TRBD2. In germline, CDR1 is SGHVS, CDR2 FNYEAQ. CDR3 size: 19 residues. The J segment lost 5 bases and the V segment lost 5 bases, leaving 22 bases of the junction unmatched.

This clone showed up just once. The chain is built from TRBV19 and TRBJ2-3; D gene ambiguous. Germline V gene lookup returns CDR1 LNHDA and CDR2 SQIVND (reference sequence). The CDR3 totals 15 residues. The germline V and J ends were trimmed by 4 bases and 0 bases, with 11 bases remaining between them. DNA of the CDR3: TGTGCCAGTAGTAGTAGCCCAGCTAGCACAGATACGCAGTATTTT. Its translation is CASSSSPASTDTQYF.

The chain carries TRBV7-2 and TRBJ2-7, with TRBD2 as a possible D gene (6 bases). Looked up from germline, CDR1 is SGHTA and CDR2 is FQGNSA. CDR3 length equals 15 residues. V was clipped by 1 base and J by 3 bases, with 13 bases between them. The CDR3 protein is CASSLVGGSDYEQYF. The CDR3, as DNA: TGTGCCAGCAGCTTAGTTGGAGGGAGTGACTACGAGCAGTACTTC.

The CDR3 is CASSLPDFYNEQFF. As DNA, the CDR3 is TGTGCCAGCAGTTTGCCCGACTTCTACAATGAGCAGTTCTTC. This chain uses TRBV28 with TRBJ2-1, with no clear D. Germline loops: CDR1 MDHEN, CDR2 SYDVKM. V shed 3 bases and J shed 3 bases, with 9 bases lying between them. This CDR3 is 14 amino acids long.

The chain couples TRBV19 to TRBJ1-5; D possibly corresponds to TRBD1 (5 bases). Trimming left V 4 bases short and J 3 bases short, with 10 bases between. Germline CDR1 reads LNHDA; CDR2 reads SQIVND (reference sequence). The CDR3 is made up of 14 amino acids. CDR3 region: CASSTGQANQPQHF. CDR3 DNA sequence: TGTGCCAGTAGTACAGGACAAGCCAATCAGCCCCAGCATTTT.

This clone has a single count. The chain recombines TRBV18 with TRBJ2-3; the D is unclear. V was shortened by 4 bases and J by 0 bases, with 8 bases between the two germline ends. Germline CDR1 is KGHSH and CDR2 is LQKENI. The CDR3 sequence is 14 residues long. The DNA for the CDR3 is TGTGCCAGCTCACTATTACAGAGCACAGATACGCAGTATTTT. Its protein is CASSLLQSTDTQYF.

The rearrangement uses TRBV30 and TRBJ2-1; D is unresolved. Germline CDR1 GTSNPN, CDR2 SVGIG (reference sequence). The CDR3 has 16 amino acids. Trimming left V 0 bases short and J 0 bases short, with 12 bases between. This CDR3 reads CAWSVLSTTSYNEQFF. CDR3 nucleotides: TGTGCCTGGAGTGTACTGAGCACAACCTCCTACAATGAGCAGTTCTTC.

DNA of the CDR3: TGCGCCAGCAGTGACGGACAGGTCGGGCAAGAGACCCAGTACTTC. It codes for CASSDGQVGQETQYF. This rearrangement joins TRBV10-1 to TRBJ2-5; 7 nucleotides align to TRBD1. The CDR3 loop spans 15 amino acids. The germline V gene encodes CDR1 WNHNN and CDR2 SYGVQD (reference sequence). Germline trimming cut 3 bases from V and 2 bases from J; bases unmatched to any gene: 6.

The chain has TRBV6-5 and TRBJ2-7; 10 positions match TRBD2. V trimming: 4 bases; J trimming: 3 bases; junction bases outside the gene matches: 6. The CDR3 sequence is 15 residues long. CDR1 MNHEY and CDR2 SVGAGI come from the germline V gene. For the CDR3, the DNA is TGTGCCAGCAGTTTACCTAGCGGGGGTGTCTACGAGCAGTACTTC. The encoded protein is CASSLPSGGVYEQYF.

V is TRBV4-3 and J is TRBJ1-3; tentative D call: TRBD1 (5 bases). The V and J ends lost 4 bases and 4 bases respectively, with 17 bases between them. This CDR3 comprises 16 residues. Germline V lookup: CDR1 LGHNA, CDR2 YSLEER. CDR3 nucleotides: TGCGCCAGCAGCCTCCCGGGGACTGTTAAGGGAAACACCATATATTTT. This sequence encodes CASSLPGTVKGNTIYF.

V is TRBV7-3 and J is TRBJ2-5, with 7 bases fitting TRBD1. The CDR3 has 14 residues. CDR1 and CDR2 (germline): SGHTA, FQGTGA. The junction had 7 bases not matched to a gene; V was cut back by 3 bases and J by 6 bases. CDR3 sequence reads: CASSLGGTAQTQYF. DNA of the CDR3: TGTGCCAGCAGCTTGGGTGGGACAGCGCAGACCCAGTACTTC.

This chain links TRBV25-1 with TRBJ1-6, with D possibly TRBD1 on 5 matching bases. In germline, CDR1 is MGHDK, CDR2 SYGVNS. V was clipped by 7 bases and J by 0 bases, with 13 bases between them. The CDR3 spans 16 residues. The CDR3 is CASKEQASSYNSPLHF. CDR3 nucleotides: TGTGCCAGCAAGGAACAGGCGAGCTCCTATAATTCACCCCTCCACTTT.

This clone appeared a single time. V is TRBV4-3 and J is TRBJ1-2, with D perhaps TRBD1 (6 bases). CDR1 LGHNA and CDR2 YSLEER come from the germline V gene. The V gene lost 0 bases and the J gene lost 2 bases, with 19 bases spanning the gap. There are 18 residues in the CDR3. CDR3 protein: CASSQDSLGGGQNYGYTF. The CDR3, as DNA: TGCGCCAGCAGCCAAGACTCCCTGGGGGGGGGACAAAACTATGGCTACACCTTC.

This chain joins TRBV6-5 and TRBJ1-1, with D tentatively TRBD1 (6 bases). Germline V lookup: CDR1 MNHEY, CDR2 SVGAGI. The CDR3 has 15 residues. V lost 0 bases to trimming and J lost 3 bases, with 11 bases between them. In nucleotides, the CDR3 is TGTGCCAGCAGTTACTCCCCGACAGGTGACACTGAAGCTTTCTTT. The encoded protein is CASSYSPTGDTEAFF.

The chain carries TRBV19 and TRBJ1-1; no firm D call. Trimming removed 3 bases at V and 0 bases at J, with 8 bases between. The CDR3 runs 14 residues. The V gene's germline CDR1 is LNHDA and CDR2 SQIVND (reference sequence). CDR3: CASSISEMNTEAFF. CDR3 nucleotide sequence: TGTGCCAGTAGTATCTCAGAGATGAACACTGAAGCTTTCTTT. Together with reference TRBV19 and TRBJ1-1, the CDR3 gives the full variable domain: DGGITQSPKYLFRKEGQNVTLSCEQNLNHDAMYWYRQDPGQGLRLIYYSQIVNDFQKGDIAEGYSVSREKKESFPLTVTSAQKNPTAFYLCASSISEMNTEAFFGQGTRLTVV.

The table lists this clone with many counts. CDR3 amino acids: CASSSQGTGAFF. For the CDR3, the DNA is TGTGCCAGCAGCTCACAGGGGACGGGAGCTTTCTTT. The chain carries TRBV6-2 or TRBV6-3 and TRBJ1-1; 7 positions agree with TRBD1. The CDR3 is 12 residues long. CDR1 and CDR2 (germline): MNHEY, SVGEGT. The junction had 8 bases not matched to a gene; V was cut back by 6 bases and J by 10 bases.

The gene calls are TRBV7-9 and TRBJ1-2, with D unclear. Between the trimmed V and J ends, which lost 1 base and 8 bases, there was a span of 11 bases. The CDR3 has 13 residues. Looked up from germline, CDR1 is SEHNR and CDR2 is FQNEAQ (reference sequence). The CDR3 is CASSLGGRYGYTF. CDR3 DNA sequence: TGTGCCAGCAGCTTAGGAGGCAGATACGGCTACACCTTC.

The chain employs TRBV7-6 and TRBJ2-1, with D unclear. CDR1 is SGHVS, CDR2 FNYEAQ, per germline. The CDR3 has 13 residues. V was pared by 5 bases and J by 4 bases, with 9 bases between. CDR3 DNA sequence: TGTGCCAGCAGCATCTCGAATTACAATGAGCAGTTCTTC. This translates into CASSISNYNEQFF.